The source of this T cell receptor beta chain is a study of PD-L1 blockade in urothelial cancer. Study as a whole: Blood analysis took place 3 weeks (second dose) and 6 weeks after treatment start. The median number of T cells present in blood samples was approximately 130,000.

CDR1 is SGHVS and CDR2 is FNYEAQ in the germline V gene. The J segment lost 5 bases and the V segment lost 5 bases, leaving 12 bases of the junction unmatched. CDR3 length: 17 residues. Time point reported: pretreatment peripheral blood. Patient disease was locally advanced or metastatic urothelial carcinoma. The assay was immunoSEQ multiplex PCR, and TCRdb's table has in-frame clones only and misses some. The sample lists about 95,000 clones; 85% to 90% were seen once. The material sequenced was PBMCs, taken around atezolizumab (anti-PD-L1) treatment. The J gene is TRBJ1-5, the V gene TRBV7-6; 10 nucleotides agree with TRBD1. The receptor's source is a man in his 60s with urothelial cancer. For the CDR3, the DNA is TGTGCCAGCAGCCCATTATCTGGACAGGGGGGGGATCAGCCCCAGCATTTT. This codes for CASSPLSGQGGDQPQHF.